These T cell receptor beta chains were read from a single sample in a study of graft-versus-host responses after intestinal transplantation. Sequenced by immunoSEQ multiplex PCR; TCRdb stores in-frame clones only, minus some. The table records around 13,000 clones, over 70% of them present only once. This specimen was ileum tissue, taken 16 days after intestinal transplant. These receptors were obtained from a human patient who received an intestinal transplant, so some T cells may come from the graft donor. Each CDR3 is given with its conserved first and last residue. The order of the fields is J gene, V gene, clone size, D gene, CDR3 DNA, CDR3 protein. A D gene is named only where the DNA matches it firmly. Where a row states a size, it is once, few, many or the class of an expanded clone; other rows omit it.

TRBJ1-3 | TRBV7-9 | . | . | TGTGCCAGCAGCTCACAGATATTCTCTGGAAACACCATATATTTT | CASSSQIFSGNTIYF
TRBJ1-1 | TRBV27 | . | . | TGTGCCAGCAGTTTGAGGTACCCCTCTACGAGCACTGAAGCTTTCTTT | CASSLRYPSTSTEAFF
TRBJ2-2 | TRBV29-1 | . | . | TGCAGCGTTTGGACACACACGAACACCGGGGAGCTGTTTTTT | CSVWTHTNTGELFF
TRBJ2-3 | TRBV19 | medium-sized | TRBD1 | TGTGCCAGTAGTGGGGGACAGGGGTACACAGATACGCAGTATTTT | CASSGGQGYTDTQYF
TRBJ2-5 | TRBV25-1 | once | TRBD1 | TGTGCCAGCAGTGACAGGGGGCAAGAGACCCAGTACTTC | CASSDRGQETQYF
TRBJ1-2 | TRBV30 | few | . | TGTGCCTGGAGCCGGGACACCCCTCGAGGTGGCTACACCTTC | CAWSRDTPRGGYTF
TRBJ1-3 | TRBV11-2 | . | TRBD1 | TGTGCCAGCAGCTTCTACAGGGGGCCCCCTGGAAACACCATATATTTT | CASSFYRGPPGNTIYF
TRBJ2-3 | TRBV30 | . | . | TGTGCCTGGATTGCGGGACCCACAGATACGCAGTATTTT | CAWIAGPTDTQYF
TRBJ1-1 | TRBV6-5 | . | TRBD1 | TGTGCCAGCAGTCCGGGACAGGGCACTGAAGCTTTCTTT | CASSPGQGTEAFF
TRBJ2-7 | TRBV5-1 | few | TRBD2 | TGCGCCAGCAGCCCGACGGGACTAGCGGGAGCCTACGAGCAGTACTTC | CASSPTGLAGAYEQYF
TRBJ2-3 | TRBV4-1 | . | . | TGCGCCAGCAGCCAGGCAGGGAGGACAGATACGCAGTATTTT | CASSQAGRTDTQYF
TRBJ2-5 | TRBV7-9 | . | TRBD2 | TGTGCCAGCAGTATCACGGCGGGGGGACTGGAGACCCAGTACTTC | CASSITAGGLETQYF
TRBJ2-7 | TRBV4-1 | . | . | TGCGCCAGCAGCCAAGTCCGTAGCGTAACCTACGAGCAGTACTTC | CASSQVRSVTYEQYF
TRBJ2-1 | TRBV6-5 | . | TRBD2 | TGTGCCAGCAGTTACTCGGGACTAGAGGGTCGCAATGAGCAGTTCTTC | CASSYSGLEGRNEQFF
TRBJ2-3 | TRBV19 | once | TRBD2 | TGTGCCAGTAGGCGGGGGGGGTACACAGATACGCAGTATTTT | CASRRGGYTDTQYF
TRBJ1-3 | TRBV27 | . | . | TGTGCCAGCAGTCGAGCGGGACACACTGGAAACACCATATATTTT | CASSRAGHTGNTIYF
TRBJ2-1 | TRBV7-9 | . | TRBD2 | TGTGCCAGCAGCTTAGGTAGCGGGGGATACAATGAGCAGTTCTTC | CASSLGSGGYNEQFF
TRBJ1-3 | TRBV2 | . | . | TGTGCCAGCAGTTCAACAGGAACTTCTGGAAACACCATATATTTT | CASSSTGTSGNTIYF
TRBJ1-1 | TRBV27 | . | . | TGTGCCAGCAGTTTAATCTGGCAGGCGAACACTGAAGCTTTCTTT | CASSLIWQANTEAFF
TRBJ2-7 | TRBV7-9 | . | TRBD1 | TGTGCCAGCGATACAGGGGCCTCCTACGAGCAGTACTTC | CASDTGASYEQYF
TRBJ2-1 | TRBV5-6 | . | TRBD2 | TGTGCCAGCAGCTTGATGGCGGGGGGGTGGAATGAGCAGTTCTTC | CASSLMAGGWNEQFF
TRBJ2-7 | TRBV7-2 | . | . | TGTGCCAGCAGCCCTAGCTACGAGCAGTACTTC | CASSPSYEQYF
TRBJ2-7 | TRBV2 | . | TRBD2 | TGTGCCAGCAGTGAAACGCGGGGGGCCTCCTACGAGCAGTACTTC | CASSETRGASYEQYF
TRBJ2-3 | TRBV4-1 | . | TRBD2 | TGCGCCAGCAGCCACCTCCCTAGCGGGGGGGATTTTTTCACAGATACGCAGTATTTT | CASSHLPSGGDFFTDTQYF
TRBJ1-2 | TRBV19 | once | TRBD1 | TGTGCCAGTAGACCATGGGACAGCGCCTATGGCTACACCTTC | CASRPWDSAYGYTF
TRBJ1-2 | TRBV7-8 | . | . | TGTGCCAGCAGCTTAGCCGGGGTAGGGGGCTACACCTTC | CASSLAGVGGYTF
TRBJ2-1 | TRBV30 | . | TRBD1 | TGTGCCTGGAGTCCAGGGACAGGGATAAATGAGCAGTTCTTC | CAWSPGTGINEQFF
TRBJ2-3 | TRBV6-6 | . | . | TGTGCCAGCAGTTACTCGGCAGGGGGCACAGATACGCAGTATTTT | CASSYSAGGTDTQYF
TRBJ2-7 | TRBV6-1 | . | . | TGTGCCAGCAGTGAGATGCAGACAGGGACTTCCTACGAGCAGTACTTC | CASSEMQTGTSYEQYF
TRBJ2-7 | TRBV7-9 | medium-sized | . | TGTGCCAGCAGCACCCAAGTAACGACAGGAGCCCATCCCTACGAGCAGTACTTC | CASSTQVTTGAHPYEQYF
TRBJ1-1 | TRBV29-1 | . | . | TGCAGCGTTGACGGTCTTGAAGCTTTCTTT | CSVDGLEAFF
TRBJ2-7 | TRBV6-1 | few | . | TGTGCCACATCGGACACACCCTCCTACGAGCAGTACTTC | CATSDTPSYEQYF
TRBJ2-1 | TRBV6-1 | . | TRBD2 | TGTGCCAGCAGTGAGGCAGCGGGGGGGCAATCCTACAATGAGCAGTTCTTC | CASSEAAGGQSYNEQFF
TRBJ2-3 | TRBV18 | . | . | TGTGCCAGCTCACCACGCGAGGGATTCACAGATACGCAGTATTTT | CASSPREGFTDTQYF
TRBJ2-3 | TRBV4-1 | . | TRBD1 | TGCGCCAGCAGCCAATTTGGGACAGGCGTCTCCCGCGTGGGCACAGATACGCAGTATTTT | CASSQFGTGVSRVGTDTQYF
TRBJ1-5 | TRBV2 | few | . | TGTGCCAGCAGTGTGTACGCAGGGTGGGGCAATCAGCCCCAGCATTTT | CASSVYAGWGNQPQHF
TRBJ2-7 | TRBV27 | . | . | TGTGCCAGCAGTTTACTAGAGAGCAGCGAGCAGTACTTC | CASSLLESSEQYF
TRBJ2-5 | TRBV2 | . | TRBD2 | TGTGCCAGCAGTGGGCTAGCGGGGGGTTCTGAGACCCAGTACTTC | CASSGLAGGSETQYF
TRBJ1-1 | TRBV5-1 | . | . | TGCGCCAGCAGCTTTCCAGGAACACTGAGTACAGCTTTCTTT | CASSFPGTLSTAFF
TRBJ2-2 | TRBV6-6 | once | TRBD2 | TGTGCCAGCAGGGCGCCGCCCGGGGGGAATATCGGGGAGCTGTTTTTT | CASRAPPGGNIGELFF
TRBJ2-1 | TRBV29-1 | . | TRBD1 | TGCAGCGTCTCCCCGGCAGGGGGCAAATACAATGAGCAGTTCTTC | CSVSPAGGKYNEQFF
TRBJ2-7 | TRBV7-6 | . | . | TGTGCCAGCAGCCCCGGTTCGCGCTTCGACGAGCAGTACTTC | CASSPGSRFDEQYF
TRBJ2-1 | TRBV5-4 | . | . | TGTGCCAGCAGCGCACACAGGGCCTCCTACAATGAGCAGTTCTTC | CASSAHRASYNEQFF
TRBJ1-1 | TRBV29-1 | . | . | TGCAGCTACAGGAAAAATCGAAGACACACTGAAGCTTTCTTT | CSYRKNRRHTEAFF
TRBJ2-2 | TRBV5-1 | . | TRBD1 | TGCGCCAGCAGTTACGAAACAGGGGCGATTTTCGTGGCCGGGGAGCTGTTTTTT | CASSYETGAIFVAGELFF
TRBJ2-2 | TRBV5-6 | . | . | TGTGCCAGCAGCTCGAGCGGGTTCAACACCGGGGAGCTGTTTTTT | CASSSSGFNTGELFF
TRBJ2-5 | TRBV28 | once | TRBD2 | TGTGCCAGCAGCCAAGCGGGATGGGTCCCAGAGACCCAGTACTTC | CASSQAGWVPETQYF
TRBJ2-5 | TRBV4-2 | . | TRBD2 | TGTGCCAGCAGCCAAGTGGGCGGGAGCCATTTCGAAGAGACCCAGTACTTC | CASSQVGGSHFEETQYF
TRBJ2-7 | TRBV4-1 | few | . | TGCGCCAGCAGCCAAGGGCTCGAGCAGTACTTC | CASSQGLEQYF
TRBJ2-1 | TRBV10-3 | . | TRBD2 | TGTGCCATCAGTGAGTCACCAGCGGGAACTTACAATGAGCAGTTCTTC | CAISESPAGTYNEQFF
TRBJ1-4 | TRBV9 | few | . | TGTGCCAGCAGCGTAGGAAGGGTCGGAGGATGGACTAATGAAAAACTGTTTTTT | CASSVGRVGGWTNEKLFF
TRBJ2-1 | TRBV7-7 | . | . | TGTGCCAGCAGCTCCTTTTTTAGCCCCTACAATGAGCAGTTCTTC | CASSSFFSPYNEQFF
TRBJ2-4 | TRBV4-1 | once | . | TGCGCCAGCAGCCATTTTTGGGGCGCCAAAAACATTCAGTACTTC | CASSHFWGAKNIQYF
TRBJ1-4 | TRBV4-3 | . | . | TGCGCCAGCAGCCAAGTCGACTCGAAACTGTTTTTT | CASSQVDSKLFF
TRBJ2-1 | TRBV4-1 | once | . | TGCGCCAGCAGCCAAGTCGGGAGCTCCTACAATGAGCAGTTCTTC | CASSQVGSSYNEQFF